The 17 T cell receptor beta chains listed next were all sequenced from one sample in a study of blood T cell repertoires in COVID-19. Only in-frame clones appear in the TCRdb table, and some are missing; sequencing was by immunoSEQ multiplex PCR. The data hold 9,500 to 11,000 clones, with 80% observed a single time. Sequencing used peripheral blood. All receptors derive from a man in his sixties or seventies with active COVID-19.

The genes are TRBV28 and TRBJ2-1; D call uncertain. CDR1 is MDHEN and CDR2 is SYDVKM in the germline V gene. V was cut by 5 bases and J by 0 bases, with 17 bases left in between. This CDR3 contains 17 residues. As DNA, the CDR3 is TGTGCCAGCAGTACCATGCTCAAGGAGAGCTCCTACAATGAGCAGTTCTTC. Its translation: CASSTMLKESSYNEQFF.

This clone was detected only once. V is TRBV28 and J is TRBJ1-5; D perhaps matches TRBD1 (5 bases). Trimming shortened V by 3 bases and J by 1 base, and 13 bases separated the two germline ends. Germline-derived CDR1 and CDR2 are MDHEN and SYDVKM. The CDR3 consists of 16 residues. CDR3 in amino acids: CASSFLPGRSNQPQHF. In nucleotides, the CDR3 is TGTGCCAGCAGTTTTCTCCCAGGGAGGAGCAATCAGCCCCAGCATTTT.

V usage is TRBV25-1 and J usage is TRBJ1-2; D is unresolved. Germline-derived CDR1 and CDR2 are MGHDK and SYGVNS. Trimming removed 4 bases at V and 4 bases at J, with 10 bases between. The CDR3 has 13 residues. The CDR3 here is CASSATGVYGYTF. Written as DNA, the CDR3 is TGTGCCAGCAGTGCGACCGGGGTCTATGGCTACACCTTC.

This chain connects TRBV15 to TRBJ2-3, with 12 bases matching TRBD2. Germline-derived CDR1 and CDR2 are LNHNV and YYDKDF (reference sequence). The CDR3 loop spans 17 amino acids. Unmatched junction bases numbered 7, after V lost 6 bases and J lost 0 bases. The CDR3 coding sequence is TGTGCCACCAGGCGGCTAGCGGGGGGGATTAGCACAGATACGCAGTATTTT. Its translation: CATRRLAGGISTDTQYF. Using reference TRBV15 and TRBJ2-3 for the parts outside the CDR3, the full variable domain is DAMVIQNPRYQVTQFGKPVTLSCSQTLNHNVMYWYQQKSSQAPKLLFHYYDKDFNNEADTPDNFQSRRPNTSFCFLDIRSPGLGDTAMYLCATRRLAGGISTDTQYFGPGTRLTVL.

In its sample, this clone ranks as large. The chain joins TRBV29-1 to TRBJ1-1, with D perhaps matching TRBD1 (5 bases). Germline V lookup: CDR1 SQVTM, CDR2 ANQGSEA. This CDR3 spans 14 amino acids. Trimming shortened V by 4 bases and J by 6 bases, and 18 bases separated the two germline ends. For the CDR3, the DNA is TGCAGCGTTGTGCCGGGGTCAGGGAGGCCTGAAGCTTTCTTT. Protein product: CSVVPGSGRPEAFF.

V and J are TRBV18 and TRBJ2-3; D perhaps matches TRBD1 (5 bases). Germline-derived CDR1 and CDR2 are KGHSH and LQKENI. CDR3 length equals 16 residues. Trimming removed 0 bases at V and 1 base at J, with 11 bases between. CDR3 amino acids: CASSPPMGQGTDTQYF. The CDR3 bases are TGTGCCAGCTCACCACCGATGGGGCAAGGCACAGATACGCAGTATTTT. The full variable domain, its missing parts supplied by reference TRBV18 and TRBJ2-3, is NAGVMQNPRHLVRRRGQEARLRCSPMKGHSHVYWYRQLPEEGLKFMVYLQKENIIDESGMPKERFSAEFPKEGPSILRIQQVVRGDSAAYFCASSPPMGQGTDTQYFGPGTRLTVL.

This sequence joins TRBV28 and TRBJ1-2; possible D gene TRBD1, 6 bases. The CDR3 is 15 residues long. CDR1 is MDHEN, CDR2 SYDVKM, per germline. Trimming cost V 4 bases and J 4 bases, with 16 bases left between them. The CDR3 is CASSSGGGGRYGYTF. In nucleotides, the CDR3 is TGTGCCAGCAGTTCTGGGGGAGGGGGACGCTATGGCTACACCTTC.

Here the CDR3 DNA reads TGTGCCAGCAGCCAAGAAATCCCTGTCAGGCCACCCGCTCGTGAATACGAGCAGTACTTC. Translated, it gives CASSQEIPVRPPAREYEQYF. This rearrangement joins TRBV14 to TRBJ2-7; no clear D gene. The CDR3 runs to 20 residues. Germline V gene lookup returns CDR1 SGHDN and CDR2 FVKESK. V gave up 0 bases and J gave up 4 bases, with 28 bases separating them.

V is TRBV6-1 and J is TRBJ1-2; D possibly corresponds to TRBD1 (5 bases). CDR3 size: 15 residues. Germline CDR1 is MNHNS and CDR2 is SASEGT. V lost 2 bases, J lost 0 bases, and 10 bases lay in between. The CDR3 DNA reads as TGTGCCAGCAGTGAACCCGGGGGGACTAACTATGGCTACACCTTC. This translates into CASSEPGGTNYGYTF.

A few counts support this clone. This chain links TRBV5-1 with TRBJ1-3, with D hard to call. Germline V gene sequence: CDR1 SGHRS, CDR2 YFSETQ. The CDR3 has 12 residues. V was clipped by 6 bases and J by 0 bases, with 4 bases between them. The CDR3: CASTSSGNTIYF. The CDR3 DNA follows: TGCGCCAGCACTAGCTCTGGAAACACCATATATTTT.

The V call is TRBV7-3, the J call TRBJ2-1, with D tentatively TRBD1 (5 bases). V lost 1 base and J 7 bases, leaving 17 bases between the germline ends. The germline CDR1 and CDR2 sequences are SGHTA and FQGTGA. The CDR3 is 16 residues long. The CDR3 protein is CASSLMGRTRENEQFF. CDR3 nucleotide sequence: TGTGCCAGCAGCTTAATGGGGCGGACGAGAGAAAATGAGCAGTTCTTC.

This clone was detected only once. The rearrangement joins TRBV6-1 to TRBJ2-5, with 9 bases identical to TRBD1. The CDR3 loop spans 16 amino acids. V shed 0 bases and J 5 bases; nucleotides not matched to a gene: 7. From germline, CDR1 is MNHNS and CDR2 SASEGT. CDR3 nucleotides: TGTGCCAGCAGTGAAGCGCAGTACAGGGGGCTGGAGACCCAGTACTTC. It encodes CASSEAQYRGLETQYF.

This clone came up a few times. The gene calls are TRBV28 and TRBJ2-7; D is uncertain. Trimming left V 2 bases short and J 4 bases short, with 15 bases between. The CDR3 contains 15 residues. Germline lookup yields CDR1 MDHEN and CDR2 SYDVKM. CDR3 amino acids: CASSLSERMGYEQYF. The CDR3 DNA reads as TGTGCCAGCAGTTTAAGTGAGAGGATGGGTTACGAGCAGTACTTC.

The chain has TRBV5-1 and TRBJ1-1; no clear D gene. V lost 2 bases, J lost 0 bases, and 17 bases lay in between. This CDR3 region has 17 residues. The germline V gene has CDR1 SGHRS and CDR2 YFSETQ. The CDR3 DNA follows: TGCGCCAGCAGCTTAAAGGCGGATCGTCGATTGAACACTGAAGCTTTCTTT. It codes for CASSLKADRRLNTEAFF.

The rearrangement joins TRBV28 to TRBJ2-5, with D hard to call. Between the trimmed V and J ends, which lost 3 bases and 5 bases, there was a span of 10 bases. CDR1 is MDHEN and CDR2 is SYDVKM in the germline V gene. This CDR3 has 13 residues. CDR3 amino acids: CASSFVRRETQYF. Written as DNA, the CDR3 is TGTGCCAGCAGTTTCGTCCGGCGGGAGACCCAGTACTTC.

This chain connects TRBV5-4 to TRBJ2-1; 8 nucleotides match TRBD2. Per the germline V gene, CDR1 is SGHNT and CDR2 is YYREEE (reference sequence). After removal of 0 bases from V and 4 bases from J, the junction contained 6 bases not matched to a gene. The CDR3 has 16 residues. Written as DNA, the CDR3 is TGTGCCAGCAGCTTGGTCACGCGGGGGGTGTACAATGAGCAGTTCTTC. Translated: CASSLVTRGVYNEQFF.

J is TRBJ1-5 and V is TRBV6-1; D is unclear. The CDR3 runs to 15 residues. Trimming took off 3 bases at V and 4 bases at J, with 13 bases between the two ends. Germline values: CDR1 MNHNS, CDR2 SASEGT. In DNA form, the CDR3 reads TGTGCCAGCAGTGACGGGATCGTAGTAAATCAGCCCCAGCATTTT. Its translation is CASSDGIVVNQPQHF.